One and the same sample provided the 10 T cell receptor beta chains below, sequenced in a study of shared clonotypes between healthy human individuals. Using immunoSEQ multiplex PCR, the repertoire was profiled, and TCRdb retains in-frame clones only, with some absent. There are about 490,000 clones in the sample; over 60% occur only once, and 10% to 15% lies in the top ten. Sequences were obtained from PBMCs. Receptors originate from a woman aged 40 to 49 in good health. Some clones in this sample may be carry-over from other donors' samples.

The CDR3 sequence: CASSRGVAGRNEQFF. In DNA, the CDR3 is TGCGCCAGCAGCCGGGGGGTAGCGGGGCGAAATGAGCAGTTCTTC. The chain joins TRBV5-1 to TRBJ2-1; TRBD2 matches at 8 bases. Germline CDR1 and CDR2: SGHRS and YFSETQ. The CDR3 runs to 15 residues. The V gene end was trimmed by 4 bases and the J gene end by 7 bases; junction bases not matched to a gene: 10.

V gene TRBV5-5 combines with J gene TRBJ2-1; perhaps TRBD2 as D (6 bases). V dropped 4 bases and J dropped 0 bases, with 11 bases sitting between them. The CDR3 covers 15 residues. Germline V CDR1 and CDR2: SGHKS, YYEKEE (reference sequence). The CDR3 DNA follows: TGTGCCAGCAGCCTTCTAGCGCCCTCCTACAATGAGCAGTTCTTC. This gives the protein CASSLLAPSYNEQFF.

The gene calls are TRBV28 and TRBJ2-4, with D possibly TRBD2 on 5 matching bases. The germline V gene has CDR1 MDHEN and CDR2 SYDVKM. This CDR3 has 15 amino acids. Trimming shortened V by 6 bases and J by 8 bases, and 20 bases separated the two germline ends. The CDR3 DNA is TGTGCCAGCAGCCAAATAGAAAAGCGGCGACACATTCAGTACTTC. As protein: CASSQIEKRRHIQYF.

In this sample, this clone turned up once. J is TRBJ1-1 and V is TRBV10-3, with D unclear. Germline values: CDR1 ENHRY, CDR2 SYGVKD. V lost 10 bases to trimming and J lost 3 bases, with 18 bases between them. This CDR3 region has 14 residues. The CDR3 protein is CATKGAGIDTEAFF. CDR3 bases: TGTGCCACAAAAGGTGCGGGTATCGACACTGAAGCTTTCTTT.

The chain has TRBV28 and TRBJ2-5; D gene uncertain. This CDR3 region has 15 residues. The germline gives CDR1 MDHEN, CDR2 SYDVKM. Trimming stripped 6 bases from V and 9 bases from J, with 23 bases between. CDR3 protein: CASSVFWTVAVAQYF. CDR3 sequence (DNA): TGTGCCAGCAGCGTTTTCTGGACCGTCGCGGTTGCCCAGTACTTC.

The chain is built from TRBV7-2 and TRBJ2-3; D ambiguous. V lost 0 bases to trimming and J lost 5 bases, with 9 bases between them. This CDR3 contains 14 residues. Germline-derived CDR1 and CDR2 are SGHTA and FQGNSA. In nucleotides, the CDR3 is TGTGCCAGCAGCTTAGCTCTGACGAAAGATACGCAGTATTTT. Translation: CASSLALTKDTQYF.

The chain has TRBV7-3 and TRBJ1-4; 8 bases map to TRBD1. V shed 1 base, J shed 7 bases, and the junction held 5 bases outside the gene matches. Germline CDR1 reads SGHTA; CDR2 reads FQGTGA. The length of the CDR3 is 15 residues. CDR3 protein: CASSLRAGGREKLFF. DNA for the CDR3: TGTGCCAGCAGCTTAAGGGCAGGGGGCCGTGAAAAACTGTTTTTT.

The chain combines TRBV6-5 with TRBJ2-1; the D gene could be TRBD1 or TRBD2 (5 bases each). From germline, CDR1 is MNHEY and CDR2 SVGAGI. The CDR3 loop spans 14 amino acids. Trimming cost V 2 bases and J 5 bases, with 10 bases left between them. The CDR3 DNA reads TGTGCCAGCAGTTACCTTCGGGACCACAATGAGCAGTTCTTC. This gives the protein CASSYLRDHNEQFF.

The chain combines TRBV27 with TRBJ2-1, with D tentatively TRBD1 (6 bases). The CDR3 spans 15 residues. Germline V gene sequence: CDR1 MNHEY, CDR2 SMNVEV (reference sequence). V was trimmed by 4 bases and J by 5 bases, leaving 15 bases between them. The CDR3 reads CASSSAYGQHNEQFF. The CDR3 DNA reads as TGTGCCAGCAGTTCGGCCTACGGACAGCACAATGAGCAGTTCTTC.

The chain carries TRBV28 and TRBJ2-2; 16 bases line up with TRBD2. V dropped 6 bases and J dropped 7; count of bases not matched to a gene: 11. The length of the CDR3 is 18 residues. In germline, CDR1 is MDHEN, CDR2 SYDVKM. CDR3 sequence (DNA): TGTGCCAGCAGCTCCGGGACTAGCGGGAGGGCCGGGGTCGGGGAGCTGTTTTTT. Translating gives CASSSGTSGRAGVGELFF.